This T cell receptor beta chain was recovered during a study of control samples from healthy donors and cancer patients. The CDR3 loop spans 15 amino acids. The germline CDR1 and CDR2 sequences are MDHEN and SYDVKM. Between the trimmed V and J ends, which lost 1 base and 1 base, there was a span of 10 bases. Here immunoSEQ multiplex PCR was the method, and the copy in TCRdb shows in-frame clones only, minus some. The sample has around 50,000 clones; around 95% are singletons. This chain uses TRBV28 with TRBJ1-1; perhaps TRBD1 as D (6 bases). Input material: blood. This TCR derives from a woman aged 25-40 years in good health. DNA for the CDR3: TGTGCCAGCAGTTTATTTTGGACAGCGAACACTGAAGCTTTCTTT. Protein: CASSLFWTANTEAFF.